Shown below are 18 T cell receptor beta chains from a single sample sequenced in a study of blood T cell repertoires in COVID-19. Assay used: immunoSEQ multiplex PCR; TCRdb lists only in-frame clones, some missing. Found here are about 190,000 clones, about four fifths of them singletons; the top ten hold approximately 6.9%. The specimen was peripheral blood. The receptor set was obtained from a man aged 55-75 years with acute or convalescent COVID-19.

This chain joins TRBV11-2 and TRBJ1-2; 7 nucleotides align to TRBD1. The CDR3 spans 13 residues. Trimming took 7 bases from V and 6 from J; bases not matched to a gene: 8. CDR1 and CDR2 (germline): SGHAT, FQNNGV. CDR3 protein: CASTLDRVDGYTF. The CDR3 nucleotides read TGTGCCAGCACTCTCGACAGGGTGGATGGCTACACCTTC.

CDR3 DNA sequence: TGTGCCAGCAGCCTCGAGACGGGGGAGCAGTTCTTC. This gives the protein CASSLETGEQFF. The chain recombines TRBV3-1 (or the pseudogene TRBV3-2) with TRBJ2-1, with D maybe TRBD2 (5 bases). The CDR3 contains 12 residues. Germline V gene sequence: CDR1 LGHDT, CDR2 YNNKEL (reference sequence). The V end was cut by 4 bases, the J end by 10 bases, with 11 bases between.

The J gene is TRBJ2-7, the V gene TRBV4-1; D is possibly TRBD1 (6 bases). This CDR3 region has 15 residues. Trimming took 3 bases from V and 5 from J, leaving 17 bases between them. Germline-derived CDR1 and CDR2 are MGHRA and YSYEKL. As DNA, the CDR3 is TGCGCCAGCAGCCAGCCCGCCCAGGGGTCCAACGAGCAGTACTTC. Protein sequence: CASSQPAQGSNEQYF.

Only one count was recorded for this clone. The chain recombines TRBV2 with TRBJ2-1; D is unclear. V was clipped by 3 bases and J by 8 bases, with 8 bases between them. CDR3 length: 12 residues. Per germline, CDR1 SNHLY and CDR2 FYNNEI. The CDR3 sequence is CASSDEADEQFF. DNA for the CDR3: TGTGCCAGCAGTGACGAGGCCGATGAGCAGTTCTTC.

CDR3 in amino acids: CASRGLGETQYF. The CDR3 DNA follows: TGTGCCAGCAGGGGCTTGGGAGAGACCCAGTACTTC. The chain uses TRBV14 and TRBJ2-5; D is unclear. In germline, CDR1 is SGHDN, CDR2 FVKESK. V dropped 6 bases and J dropped 4 bases, with 9 bases sitting between them. This CDR3 comprises 12 residues. Full variable domain (remainder filled in from reference TRBV14 and TRBJ2-5): EAGVTQFPSHSVIEKGQTVTLRCDPISGHDNLYWYRRVMGKEIKFLLHFVKESKQDESGMPNNRFLAERTGGTYSTLKVQPAELEDSGVYFCASRGLGETQYFGPGTRLLVL.

The V call is TRBV11-1, the J call TRBJ2-7; 9 nucleotides align to TRBD2. In germline, CDR1 is SGHAT, CDR2 FQDESV (reference sequence). CDR3 length: 15 residues. The V and J ends lost 4 bases and 1 base, in that order; junction bases with no gene match: 5. For the CDR3, the DNA is TGTGCCAGCAGCTATACTAGCGGGTCTTCCTACGAGCAGTACTTC. This codes for CASSYTSGSSYEQYF.

This chain joins TRBV10-3 and TRBJ1-5; tentative D call: TRBD1 (6 bases). The CDR3 is 12 amino acids. CDR1 is ENHRY and CDR2 is SYGVKD in the germline V gene. V was cut by 9 bases and J by 3 bases, with 9 bases left in between. CDR3 residues: CAIGQPNQPQHF. In nucleotides, the CDR3 is TGTGCCATAGGACAGCCCAATCAGCCCCAGCATTTT.

The chain is built from TRBV11-2 and TRBJ2-3; 12 positions match TRBD1. The CDR3 spans 16 residues. The V gene's germline CDR1 is SGHAT and CDR2 FQNNGV. Unmatched junction bases numbered 6, after V lost 5 bases and J lost 3 bases. The CDR3 DNA reads TGTGCCAGCAGCCGCGGGGGACAGGGGGCGACAGATACGCAGTATTTT. This gives the protein CASSRGGQGATDTQYF.

V gene TRBV6-5 combines with J gene TRBJ2-1; TRBD2 aligns across 12 bases. From germline, CDR1 is MNHEY and CDR2 SVGAGI. V shed 8 bases, J shed 8 bases, and the junction held 10 bases outside the gene matches. The CDR3 has 15 amino acids. Here the CDR3 DNA reads TGTGCCAGCGGAGGTCTAGCGGGAGGGTTCGATGAGCAGTTCTTC. Amino acid sequence: CASGGLAGGFDEQFF.

V gene TRBV6-6 combines with J gene TRBJ2-7; 12 nucleotides agree with TRBD1. The CDR3 has 14 residues. Germline trimming cut 6 bases from V and 5 bases from J; bases unmatched to any gene: 5. Germline V CDR1 and CDR2: MNHNY, SVGAGI (reference sequence). The CDR3 reads CASRSGTGGNEQYF. In DNA, the CDR3 is TGTGCCAGCAGAAGCGGGACAGGGGGCAACGAGCAGTACTTC.

The J gene is TRBJ2-7, the V gene TRBV1; the tabulated D call, TRBD2, remains unverified against the DNA. TRBV1 is annotated as a pseudogene. The length of the CDR3 is 16 residues. The CDR3 DNA is TGCACCAGCAGCCAAGAGGATCCGCGGGGGATATACGAGCAGTACTTC. This codes for CTSSQEDPRGIYEQYF.

CDR3 bases: TGTGCCAGCAGCACCTCGACAGGGGCTAATGAAAAACTGTTTTTT. This codes for CASSTSTGANEKLFF. V usage is TRBV5-4 and J usage is TRBJ1-4; TRBD1 agrees at 8 bases. CDR3 size: 15 residues. V lost 4 bases and J lost 3; bases outside the gene matches: 5. In germline, CDR1 is SGHNT, CDR2 YYREEE (reference sequence).

The chain combines TRBV4-1 with TRBJ2-3; the match to TRBD1 covers 10 bases. Trimming cost V 2 bases and J 5 bases; bases outside gene matches: 7. CDR3 length: 16 amino acids. CDR1 and CDR2 (germline): MGHRA, YSYEKL. The CDR3 region is CASSQLGQGKIDTQYF. CDR3 in DNA: TGCGCCAGCAGCCAATTGGGACAGGGGAAGATAGATACGCAGTATTTT.

V is TRBV5-1 and J is TRBJ2-5, with D possibly TRBD2 on 6 matching bases. This CDR3 has 15 residues. The ends were cut back, 0 bases at V and 8 bases at J, with 17 bases in the middle. Germline-derived CDR1 and CDR2 are SGHRS and YFSETQ. The CDR3 DNA reads as TGCGCCAGCAGCTTGGGGGCTAGCGTACGAGATACCCAGTACTTC. It specifies CASSLGASVRDTQYF.

This clone was found a few times. The chain recombines TRBV10-2 with TRBJ2-7, with TRBD1 matching over 9 bases. The junction had 9 bases not matched to a gene; V was cut back by 4 bases and J by 2 bases. CDR1 is WSHSY and CDR2 is SAAADI in the germline V gene. The CDR3 extends over 16 amino acids. The CDR3 coding sequence is TGCGCCAGCAGTGGCCCCGGGACAGGGAATCCCTACGAGCAGTACTTC. This gives the protein CASSGPGTGNPYEQYF.

This clone turned up a few times. This chain links TRBV18 with TRBJ1-5; 8 bases line up with TRBD1. Looked up from germline, CDR1 is KGHSH and CDR2 is LQKENI. CDR3 length: 18 amino acids. Germline trimming cut 5 bases from V and 0 bases from J; bases unmatched to any gene: 12. In nucleotides, the CDR3 is TGTGCCAGCTCATCACGGACAGGGACGGGGGTTAGCAATCAGCCCCAGCATTTT. It is translated as CASSSRTGTGVSNQPQHF.

The table lists this clone with a few counts. CDR3 loop: CASSSRAGRYEQYF. The CDR3 nucleotides read TGTGCCAGCAGTTCCAGGGCCGGGAGATACGAGCAGTACTTC. V and J are TRBV6-5 and TRBJ2-7; perhaps TRBD2 as D (6 bases). CDR3 length equals 14 residues. Trimming cost V 4 bases and J 4 bases, with 14 bases left between them. Germline V CDR1 and CDR2: MNHEY, SVGAGI.

The chain is built from TRBV27 and TRBJ1-6, with D possibly matching TRBD1 (6 bases). Per the germline V gene, CDR1 is MNHEY and CDR2 is SMNVEV (reference sequence). Trimming removed 6 bases from V and 6 bases from J, with 15 bases in between. This CDR3 region has 15 residues. This CDR3 is CASSELTGTNSPLHF. The CDR3 DNA reads as TGTGCCAGCAGCGAACTGACAGGTACTAATTCACCCCTCCACTTT.